The 12 T cell receptor beta chains listed next were all sequenced from one sample in a study of neurological immune-mediated disorders. MiXCR was run by TCRdb on the 5' RACE reads, yielding one entry per CDR3 protein. The data hold some 41,000 distinct CDR3 sequences, with about 14% observed a single time. The sequenced material came from CD4+ T cells from blood. The receptors come from a woman aged 55-70 years with HTLV-1-associated myelopathy (HAM/TSP).

This clonotype was seen a handful of times. J is TRBJ2-7 and V is TRBV9, with 11 bases that match TRBD2. CDR1 SGDLS and CDR2 YYNGEE come from the germline V gene. This CDR3 has 13 residues. The V segment lost 3 bases and the J segment 6 bases; nucleotides outside the gene matches: 2. CDR3 residues: CASSASGRSEQYF. CDR3 nucleotides: TGTGCCAGCAGCGCTAGCGGGAGGAGCGAGCAGTACTTC. Full variable domain (missing parts from reference TRBV9 and TRBJ2-7): DSGVTQTPKHLITATGQRVTLRCSPRSGDLSVYWYQQSLDQGLQFLIQYYNGEERAKGNILERFSAQQFPDLHSELNLSSLELGDSALYFCASSASGRSEQYFGPGTRLTVT.

The chain employs TRBV6-5 and TRBJ2-1; D gene uncertain. The CDR3 sequence is 13 residues long. The V end was cut by 6 bases, the J end by 6 bases, with 12 bases between. Germline V CDR1 and CDR2: MNHEY, SVGAGI. For the CDR3, the DNA is TGTGCCAGCAGCCCCCCTTATGGCAATGAGCAGTTCTTC. It yields the protein CASSPPYGNEQFF.

This clonotype was detected ten times or more. The chain employs TRBV20-1 and TRBJ2-1; 11 bases line up with TRBD2. V lost 7 bases to trimming and J lost 6 bases; unmatched junction nucleotides: 11. The CDR3 extends over 15 amino acids. CDR1 is DFQATT, CDR2 SNEGSKA, per germline (reference sequence). The CDR3 coding sequence is TGCAGTGAACGAGGGTTAGCGGGGGGGTCCAATGAGCAGTTCTTC. It encodes CSERGLAGGSNEQFF.

Ten or more counts support this clonotype. V is TRBV9 and J is TRBJ2-5, with TRBD2 matching over 7 bases. V lost 4 bases and J lost 3; bases outside the gene matches: 12. Germline values: CDR1 SGDLS, CDR2 YYNGEE. The CDR3 covers 16 residues. DNA for the CDR3: TGTGCCAGCAGCCTAACCTCGAACGCGGGGGAAGAGACCCAGTACTTC. Translated, it gives CASSLTSNAGEETQYF. Filled out from reference TRBV9 and TRBJ2-5, the complete variable domain reads DSGVTQTPKHLITATGQRVTLRCSPRSGDLSVYWYQQSLDQGLQFLIQYYNGEERAKGNILERFSAQQFPDLHSELNLSSLELGDSALYFCASSLTSNAGEETQYFGPGTRLLVL.

The rearrangement uses TRBV4-3 and TRBJ1-1, with a weak D call TRBD1 (5 bases). Trimming removed 1 base at V and 1 base at J, with 13 bases between. The CDR3 loop spans 16 amino acids. The germline V gene encodes CDR1 LGHNA and CDR2 YSLEER. Here the CDR3 DNA reads TGCGCCAGCAGCCAAGGATCGGGACGGAAGAACACTGAAGCTTTCTTT. This sequence encodes CASSQGSGRKNTEAFF.

At least ten counts were recorded for this clonotype. The gene calls are TRBV18 and TRBJ2-7, with TRBD1 matching over 7 bases. The CDR3 is made up of 14 amino acids. From germline, CDR1 is KGHSH and CDR2 LQKENI. V lost 4 bases, J lost 0 bases, and 3 bases stayed unmatched. CDR3 sequence reads: CASSLRDSSYEQYF. Written as DNA, the CDR3 is TGTGCCAGCTCACTACGGGACAGCTCCTACGAGCAGTACTTC.

This clonotype was recorded many times. The chain couples TRBV6-5 to TRBJ2-5; 7 nucleotides line up with TRBD1. Germline values: CDR1 MNHEY, CDR2 SVGAGI. This CDR3 region has 15 residues. V trimming: 2 bases; J trimming: 2 bases; junction bases outside the gene matches: 5. CDR3 region: CASSYHGTAQETQYF. The CDR3 nucleotides are TGTGCCAGCAGTTACCATGGGACAGCTCAAGAGACCCAGTACTTC.

This clonotype was counted many times. This sequence joins TRBV20-1 and TRBJ2-6, with D tentatively TRBD1 (5 bases). The CDR3 is 18 residues long. V shed 0 bases and J shed 0 bases, with 15 bases lying between them. The germline V gene encodes CDR1 DFQATT and CDR2 SNEGSKA (reference sequence). CDR3 DNA sequence: TGCAGTGCTAGAGACCGGACCAAGGGGCCCTCTGGGGCCAACGTCCTGACTTTC. Protein: CSARDRTKGPSGANVLTF.

Ten or more counts support this clonotype. This chain links TRBV6-4 with TRBJ1-1; no clear D gene. There are 14 residues in the CDR3. CDR1 and CDR2 (germline): MRHNA, SNTAGT. With 1 base removed from V and 1 base from J, the gap between germline ends came to 7 bases. CDR3 residues: CASSDYSWNTEAFF. Written as DNA, the CDR3 is TGTGCCAGCAGTGACTACAGTTGGAACACTGAAGCTTTCTTT.

This clonotype came up many times. This chain links TRBV6-6 with TRBJ2-7, with D possibly being TRBD2 (6 bases). There are 12 residues in the CDR3. The ends were cut back, 0 bases at V and 9 bases at J, with 9 bases in the middle. Germline V CDR1 and CDR2: MNHNY, SVGAGI (reference sequence). The CDR3 DNA sequence: TGTGCCAGCAGTTACTCTCGGGGAGGGCAGTACTTC. It is translated as CASSYSRGGQYF.

This clonotype was counted at least ten times. This sequence joins TRBV20-1 and TRBJ1-3, with 10 bases aligning to TRBD1. The J segment lost 2 bases and the V segment lost 6 bases, leaving 10 bases of the junction unmatched. CDR1 is DFQATT, CDR2 SNEGSKA, per germline (reference sequence). This CDR3 contains 16 residues. The CDR3 DNA follows: TGCAGTGCCCTATCCCCCGGGACAGGGGCTGGAAACACCATATATTTT. This gives the protein CSALSPGTGAGNTIYF.

This clonotype appeared many times. The CDR3 coding sequence is TGTGCCAGCAGTGAAGAAGTAAGGACAGGGGCGGGTGGCTACACCTTC. It yields the protein CASSEEVRTGAGGYTF. The chain joins TRBV6-1 to TRBJ1-2; TRBD1 matches 9 bases. The CDR3 totals 16 residues. J was trimmed by 7 bases and V by 1 base; bases with no gene match: 10. From germline, CDR1 is MNHNS and CDR2 SASEGT.